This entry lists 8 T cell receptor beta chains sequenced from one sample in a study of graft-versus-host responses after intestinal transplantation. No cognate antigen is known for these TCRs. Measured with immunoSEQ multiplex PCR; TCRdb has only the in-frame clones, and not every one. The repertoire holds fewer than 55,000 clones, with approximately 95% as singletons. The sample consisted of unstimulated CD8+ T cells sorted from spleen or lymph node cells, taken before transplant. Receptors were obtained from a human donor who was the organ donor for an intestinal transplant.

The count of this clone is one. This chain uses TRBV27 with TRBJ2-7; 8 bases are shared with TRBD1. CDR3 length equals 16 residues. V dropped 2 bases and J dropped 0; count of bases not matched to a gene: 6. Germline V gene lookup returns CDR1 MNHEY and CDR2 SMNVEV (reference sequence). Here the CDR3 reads CASSLMVGTGSYEQYF. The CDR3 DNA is TGTGCCAGCAGTTTAATGGTCGGGACAGGCTCCTACGAGCAGTACTTC.

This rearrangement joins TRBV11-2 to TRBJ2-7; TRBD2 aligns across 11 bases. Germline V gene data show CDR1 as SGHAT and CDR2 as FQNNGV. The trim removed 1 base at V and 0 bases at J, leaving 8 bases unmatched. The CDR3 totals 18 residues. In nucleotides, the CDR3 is TGTGCCAGCAGCTTAGGGGCTAGCGGGGGGCCCCGCTCCTACGAGCAGTACTTC. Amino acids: CASSLGASGGPRSYEQYF.

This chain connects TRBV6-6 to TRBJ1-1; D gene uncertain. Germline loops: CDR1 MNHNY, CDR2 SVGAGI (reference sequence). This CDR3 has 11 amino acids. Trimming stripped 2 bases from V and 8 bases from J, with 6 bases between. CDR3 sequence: CASSYGVEAFF. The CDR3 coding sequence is TGTGCCAGCAGTTACGGTGTAGAAGCTTTCTTT.

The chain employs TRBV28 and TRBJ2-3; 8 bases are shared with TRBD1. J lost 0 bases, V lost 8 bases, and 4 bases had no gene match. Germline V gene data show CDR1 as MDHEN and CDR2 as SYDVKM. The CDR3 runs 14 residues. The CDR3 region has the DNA TGTGCCAGCGCAGGGGGCATAAGCACAGATACGCAGTATTTT. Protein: CASAGGISTDTQYF.

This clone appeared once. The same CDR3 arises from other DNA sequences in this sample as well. CDR3: CASSLGPGGFSYNEQFF. The CDR3 bases are TGTGCCAGCAGCTTAGGTCCGGGGGGGTTCTCCTACAATGAGCAGTTCTTC. The chain employs TRBV11-2 and TRBJ2-1; 8 bases match TRBD2. The ends lost 1 base at V and 0 bases at J; junction bases unmatched: 5. The germline CDR1 and CDR2 sequences are SGHAT and FQNNGV. The CDR3 consists of 17 residues. The variable domain in full, completed from reference TRBV11-2 and TRBJ2-1, reads EAGVAQSPRYKIIEKRQSVAFWCNPISGHATLYWYQQILGQGPKLLIQFQNNGVVDDSQLPKDRFSAERLKGVDSTLKIQPAKLEDSAVYLCASSLGPGGFSYNEQFFGPGTRLTVL.

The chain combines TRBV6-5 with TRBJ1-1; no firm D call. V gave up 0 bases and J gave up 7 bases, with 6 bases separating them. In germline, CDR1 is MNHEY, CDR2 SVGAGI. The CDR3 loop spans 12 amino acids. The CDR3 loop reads CASSYSTGEAFF. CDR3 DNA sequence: TGTGCCAGCAGTTACTCGACCGGTGAAGCTTTCTTT.

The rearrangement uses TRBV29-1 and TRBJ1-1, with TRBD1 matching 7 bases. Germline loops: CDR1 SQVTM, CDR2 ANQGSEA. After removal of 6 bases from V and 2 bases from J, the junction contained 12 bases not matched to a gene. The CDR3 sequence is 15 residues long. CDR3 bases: TGCAGCGTCGCAGGGGGACAGAGGGTTAACACTGAAGCTTTCTTT. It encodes CSVAGGQRVNTEAFF.

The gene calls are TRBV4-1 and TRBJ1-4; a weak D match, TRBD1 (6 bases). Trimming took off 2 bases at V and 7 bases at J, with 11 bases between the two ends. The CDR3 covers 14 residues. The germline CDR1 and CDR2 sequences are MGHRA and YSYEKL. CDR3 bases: TGCGCCAGCAGCCAATGGCAGGGGAGTGAAAAACTGTTTTTT. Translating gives CASSQWQGSEKLFF.